This T cell receptor beta chain was documented in a study of T cell changes during pregnancy in multiple sclerosis. Trimming removed 5 bases from V and 3 bases from J; junction bases left unmatched: 2. This CDR3 spans 14 amino acids. CDR1 is SNHLY and CDR2 is FYNNEI in the germline V gene. In its sample, this clone ranks as medium-sized. Sequencing used immunoSEQ multiplex PCR; TCRdb keeps in-frame clones, though not all of them. The sample lists 20,000 to 30,000 clones; roughly nine tenths were seen once. Sequences were derived from CD8+ T cells from peripheral blood mononuclear cells, sampled in the second trimester of pregnancy. V usage is TRBV2 and J usage is TRBJ1-1, with TRBD1 matching 11 bases. The sequence was obtained from a female donor with multiple sclerosis, enrolled in a pregnancy study. The CDR3 reads CASSKGQGDTEAFF. The CDR3 DNA reads as TGTGCCAGCAGTAAGGGACAGGGGGACACTGAAGCTTTCTTT.